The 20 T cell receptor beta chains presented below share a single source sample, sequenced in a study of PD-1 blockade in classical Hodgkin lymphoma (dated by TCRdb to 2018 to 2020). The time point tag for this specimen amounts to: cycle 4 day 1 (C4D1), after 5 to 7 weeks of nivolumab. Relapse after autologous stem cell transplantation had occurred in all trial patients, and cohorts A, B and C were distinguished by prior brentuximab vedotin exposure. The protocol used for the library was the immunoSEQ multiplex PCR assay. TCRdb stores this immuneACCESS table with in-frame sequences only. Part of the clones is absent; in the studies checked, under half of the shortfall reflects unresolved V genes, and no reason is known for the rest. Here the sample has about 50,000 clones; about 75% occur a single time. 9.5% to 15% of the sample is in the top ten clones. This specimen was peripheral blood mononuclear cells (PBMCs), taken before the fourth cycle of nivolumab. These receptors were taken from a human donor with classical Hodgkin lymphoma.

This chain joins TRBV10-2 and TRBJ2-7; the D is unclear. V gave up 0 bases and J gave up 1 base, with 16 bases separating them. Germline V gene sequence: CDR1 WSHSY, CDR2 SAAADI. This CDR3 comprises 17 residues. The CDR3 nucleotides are TGCGCCAGCAGTGAGTCGTTTACCCGAGCTCTGTCCTACGAGCAGTACTTC. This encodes CASSESFTRALSYEQYF.

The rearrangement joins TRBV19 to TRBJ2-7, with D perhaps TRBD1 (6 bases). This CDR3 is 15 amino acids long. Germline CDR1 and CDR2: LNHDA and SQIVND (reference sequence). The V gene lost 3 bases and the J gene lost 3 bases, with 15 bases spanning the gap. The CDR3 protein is CASSMKATGHYEQYF. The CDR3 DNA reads TGTGCCAGTAGTATGAAAGCGACAGGACACTACGAGCAGTACTTC.

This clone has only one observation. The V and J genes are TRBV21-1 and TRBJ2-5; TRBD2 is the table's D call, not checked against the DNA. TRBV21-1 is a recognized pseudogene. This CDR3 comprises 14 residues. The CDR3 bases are TGTGCCAGCAGCAAGGGACTAGCACAAGAGACCCAGTACTTC. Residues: CASSKGLAQETQYF.

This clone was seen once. The CDR3 spells CASTMGQAGGSGANVLTF. In DNA form, the CDR3 reads TGTGCCAGCACAATGGGACAGGCCGGGGGCTCTGGGGCCAACGTCCTGACTTTC. The chain combines TRBV2 with TRBJ2-6, with 8 bases aligning to TRBD1. Trimming removed 7 bases from V and 0 bases from J; junction bases left unmatched: 11. Per the germline V gene, CDR1 is SNHLY and CDR2 is FYNNEI. The CDR3 covers 18 residues.

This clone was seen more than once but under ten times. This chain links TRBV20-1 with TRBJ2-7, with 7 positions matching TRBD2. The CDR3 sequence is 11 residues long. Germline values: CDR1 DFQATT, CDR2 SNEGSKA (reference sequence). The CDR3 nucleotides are TGCAGGGCCACTAGCGACTACGAGCAGTACTTC. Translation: CRATSDYEQYF.

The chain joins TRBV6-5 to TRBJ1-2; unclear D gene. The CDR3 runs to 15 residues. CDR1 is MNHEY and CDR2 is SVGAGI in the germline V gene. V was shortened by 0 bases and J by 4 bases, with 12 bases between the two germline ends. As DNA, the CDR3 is TGTGCCAGCAGTTACTCAGGACGGTCAATCTATGGCTACACCTTC. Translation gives CASSYSGRSIYGYTF.

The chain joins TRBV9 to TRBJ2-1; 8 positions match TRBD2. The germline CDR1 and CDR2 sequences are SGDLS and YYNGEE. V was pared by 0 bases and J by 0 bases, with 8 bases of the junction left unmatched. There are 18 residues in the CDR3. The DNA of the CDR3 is TGTGCCAGCAGCGTAGCCGGGAGGGCCGCGGTCTCCTACAATGAGCAGTTCTTC. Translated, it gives CASSVAGRAAVSYNEQFF.

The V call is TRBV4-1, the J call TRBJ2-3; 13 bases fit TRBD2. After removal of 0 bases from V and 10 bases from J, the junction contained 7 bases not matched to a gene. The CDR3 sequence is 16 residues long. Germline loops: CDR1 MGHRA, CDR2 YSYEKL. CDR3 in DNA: TGCGCCAGCAGCCAAGAGAGAGGACTAGCGGGAGTGGCGCAGTATTTT. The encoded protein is CASSQERGLAGVAQYF.

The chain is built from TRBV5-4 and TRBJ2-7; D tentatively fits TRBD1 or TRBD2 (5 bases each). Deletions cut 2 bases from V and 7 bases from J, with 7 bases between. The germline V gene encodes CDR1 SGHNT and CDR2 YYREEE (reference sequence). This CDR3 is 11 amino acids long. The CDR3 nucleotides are TGTGCCAGCAGCTTCAGGGAGGAGCAGTACTTC. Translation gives CASSFREEQYF.

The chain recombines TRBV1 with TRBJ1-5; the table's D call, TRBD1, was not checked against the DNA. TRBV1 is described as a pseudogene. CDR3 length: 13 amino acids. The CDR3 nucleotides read TGCACCAGCAGAACAGGGGGCCAGCAGCCCCAGCATTTT. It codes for CTSRTGGQQPQHF.

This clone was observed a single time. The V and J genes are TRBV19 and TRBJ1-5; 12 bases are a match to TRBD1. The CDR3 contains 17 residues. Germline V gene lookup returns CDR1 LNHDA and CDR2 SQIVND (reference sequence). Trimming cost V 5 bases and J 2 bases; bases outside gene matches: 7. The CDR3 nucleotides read TGTGCCAGTAGTCCGGGACAGGGGGCTCGTGGCAATCAGCCCCAGCATTTT. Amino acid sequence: CASSPGQGARGNQPQHF.

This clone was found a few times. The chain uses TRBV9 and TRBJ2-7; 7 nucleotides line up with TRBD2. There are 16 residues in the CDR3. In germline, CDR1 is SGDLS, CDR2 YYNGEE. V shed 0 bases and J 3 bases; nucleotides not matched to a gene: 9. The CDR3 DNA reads TGTGCCAGCAGCGTAGGTAACGGGAGGCTGGGCTACGAGCAGTACTTC. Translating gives CASSVGNGRLGYEQYF.

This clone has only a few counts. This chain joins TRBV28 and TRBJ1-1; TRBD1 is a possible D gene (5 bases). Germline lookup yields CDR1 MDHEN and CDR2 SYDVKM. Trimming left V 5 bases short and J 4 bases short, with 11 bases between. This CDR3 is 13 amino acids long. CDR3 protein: CASSPPQGTEAFF. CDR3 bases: TGTGCCAGCAGTCCCCCTCAGGGCACTGAAGCTTTCTTT.

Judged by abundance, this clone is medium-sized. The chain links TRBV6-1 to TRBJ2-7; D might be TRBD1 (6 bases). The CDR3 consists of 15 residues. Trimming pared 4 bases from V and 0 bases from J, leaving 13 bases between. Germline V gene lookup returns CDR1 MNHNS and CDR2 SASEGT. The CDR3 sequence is CASSGQRDNSYEQYF. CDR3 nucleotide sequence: TGTGCCAGCAGTGGACAACGGGACAACTCCTACGAGCAGTACTTC.

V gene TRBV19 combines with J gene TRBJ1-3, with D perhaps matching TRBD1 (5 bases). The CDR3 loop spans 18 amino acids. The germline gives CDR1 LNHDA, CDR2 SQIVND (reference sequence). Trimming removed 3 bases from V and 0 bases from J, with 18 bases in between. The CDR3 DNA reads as TGTGCCAGTAGTATCGGGGCTGTCGTCCTAGACTCTGGAAACACCATATATTTT. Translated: CASSIGAVVLDSGNTIYF.

The CDR3 spells CASSYSLNSGNTIYF. DNA of the CDR3: TGTGCCAGCAGTTACTCACTGAACTCTGGAAACACCATATATTTT. The V gene is TRBV6-5, the J gene TRBJ1-3; D gene unclear. CDR1 and CDR2 from the germline V gene are MNHEY and SVGAGI. CDR3 size: 15 residues. V dropped 0 bases and J dropped 0 bases, with 6 bases sitting between them.

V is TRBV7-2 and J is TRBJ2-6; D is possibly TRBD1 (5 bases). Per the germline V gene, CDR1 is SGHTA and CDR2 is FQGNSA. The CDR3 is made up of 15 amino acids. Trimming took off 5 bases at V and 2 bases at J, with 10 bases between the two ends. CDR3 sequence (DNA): TGTGCCAGCAGCCGTGCAGGGACTGGGGCCAACGTCCTGACTTTC. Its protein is CASSRAGTGANVLTF.

The CDR3 DNA reads as TGCGCCAGCAGTGAGGGGACTAGCGGGAACTCGAACACCGGGGAGCTGTTTTTT. As protein: CASSEGTSGNSNTGELFF. This chain joins TRBV10-1 and TRBJ2-2, with 13 bases identical to TRBD2. The ends lost 2 bases at V and 0 bases at J; junction bases unmatched: 3. Germline V lookup: CDR1 WNHNN, CDR2 SYGVQD (reference sequence). The CDR3 extends over 18 amino acids.

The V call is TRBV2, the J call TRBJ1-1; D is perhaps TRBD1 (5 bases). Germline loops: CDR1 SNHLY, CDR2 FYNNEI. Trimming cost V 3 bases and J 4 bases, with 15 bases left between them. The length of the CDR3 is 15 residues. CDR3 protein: CASSEGPGRITEAFF. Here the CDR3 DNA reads TGTGCCAGCAGTGAGGGACCAGGGAGGATCACTGAAGCTTTCTTT.

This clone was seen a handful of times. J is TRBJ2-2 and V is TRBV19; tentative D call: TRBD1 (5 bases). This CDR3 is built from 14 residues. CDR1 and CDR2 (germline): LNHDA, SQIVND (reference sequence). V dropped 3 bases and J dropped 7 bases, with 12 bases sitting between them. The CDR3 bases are TGTGCCAGTAGTATCCTTACAGGACACGGGGAGCTGTTTTTT. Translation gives CASSILTGHGELFF.